Listed below are T cell receptor beta chains from one sample, sequenced in a study of blood T cells in healthy people across ages. One entry per CDR3 protein results from TCRdb running MiXCR on the 5' RACE reads. Here the sample spans 650,000 to 1,000,000 distinct CDR3 sequences, under 40% being singletons. What was sequenced was blood. The receptors shown here come from a man aged 18-30 years in good health. Both conserved end residues are part of each CDR3. D genes are given only for firm matches. Only part of the rows carry a size: once, few, many, or a class if the clone is expanded.

J gene,D gene,V gene,CDR3 length,clone size,CDR3 DNA,CDR3 protein
TRBJ2-5,NA,TRBV4-3,16,NA,TGCGCCAGCAGCCAAGATGTGACGGGGGTTAACAATGAGCAGTACTTC,CASSQDVTGVNNEQYF
TRBJ1-2,TRBD1,TRBV4-3,14,many,TGCGCCAGCAGCCGTAGACAGGGAGTCCATGGCTACACCTTC,CASSRRQGVHGYTF
TRBJ2-3,NA,TRBV14,15,NA,TGTGCCAGCAGCCAGGGGGACGCGAGCACAGATACGCAGTATTTT,CASSQGDASTDTQYF
TRBJ2-5,NA,TRBV4-1,17,NA,TGCGCCAGCAGCCAAGATGGGTTCACGTCATACCAAGAGACCCAGTACTTC,CASSQDGFTSYQETQYF
TRBJ2-3,NA,TRBV20-1,13,NA,TGCAGTGGCGCTGCCGTCCTAGACGATACGCAGTATTTT,CSGAAVLDDTQYF
TRBJ1-2,NA,TRBV29-1,14,many,TGCAGCGTTGCTGTGCCTTGGGGCGACTATGGCTACACCTTC,CSVAVPWGDYGYTF
TRBJ1-6,TRBD1,TRBV14,16,few,TGTGCCAGCAGCGCTTCCGGGACAGGGTTAATTTCACCCCTCCACTTT,CASSASGTGLISPLHF
TRBJ1-1,NA,TRBV5-1,14,few,TGCGCCAGCAGCCCCACGGCAGGGAACACTGAAGCTTTCTTT,CASSPTAGNTEAFF
TRBJ2-3,NA,TRBV4-3,15,many,TGCGCCAGCAGCCAAGATGATGCTAGGGTCGATACGCAGTATTTT,CASSQDDARVDTQYF
TRBJ2-3,NA,TRBV7-2,14,NA,TGTGCCAGCAGCCCCGGGGAAACTACAGATACGCAGTATTTT,CASSPGETTDTQYF